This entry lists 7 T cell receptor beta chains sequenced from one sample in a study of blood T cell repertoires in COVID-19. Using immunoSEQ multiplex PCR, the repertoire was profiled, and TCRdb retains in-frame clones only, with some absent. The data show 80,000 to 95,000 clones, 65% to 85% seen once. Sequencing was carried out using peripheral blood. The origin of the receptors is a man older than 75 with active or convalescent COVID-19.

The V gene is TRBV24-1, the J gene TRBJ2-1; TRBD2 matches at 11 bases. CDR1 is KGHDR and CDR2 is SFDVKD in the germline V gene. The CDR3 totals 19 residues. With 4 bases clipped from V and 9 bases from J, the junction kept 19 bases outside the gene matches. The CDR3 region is CATSDEGTSGRPPYGEQFF. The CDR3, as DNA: TGTGCCACCAGTGACGAAGGGACTAGCGGTCGCCCTCCTTATGGTGAGCAGTTCTTC.

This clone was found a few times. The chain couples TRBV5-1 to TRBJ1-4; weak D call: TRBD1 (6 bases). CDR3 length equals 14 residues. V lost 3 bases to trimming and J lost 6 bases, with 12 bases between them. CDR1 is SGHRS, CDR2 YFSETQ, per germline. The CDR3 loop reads CASSWGRAHEKLFF. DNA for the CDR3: TGCGCCAGCAGCTGGGGGCGAGCCCATGAAAAACTGTTTTTT.

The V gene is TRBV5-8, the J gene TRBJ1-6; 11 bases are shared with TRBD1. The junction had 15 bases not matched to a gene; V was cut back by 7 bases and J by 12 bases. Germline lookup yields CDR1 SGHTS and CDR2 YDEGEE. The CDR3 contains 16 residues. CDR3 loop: CASPRFRGTGGRPLHF. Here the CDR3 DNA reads TGTGCCAGCCCACGCTTTCGGGGGACAGGGGGTCGACCCCTCCACTTT.

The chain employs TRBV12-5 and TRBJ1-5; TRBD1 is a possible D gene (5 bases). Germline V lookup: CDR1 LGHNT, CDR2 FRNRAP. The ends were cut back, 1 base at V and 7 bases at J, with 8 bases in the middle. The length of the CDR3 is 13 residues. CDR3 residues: CASGLEGRQPQHF. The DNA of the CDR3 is TGTGCTAGTGGTTTGGAGGGGAGGCAGCCCCAGCATTTT.

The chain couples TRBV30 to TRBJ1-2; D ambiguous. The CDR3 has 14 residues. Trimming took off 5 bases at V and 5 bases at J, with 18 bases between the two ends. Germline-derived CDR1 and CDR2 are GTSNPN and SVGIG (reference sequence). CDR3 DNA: TGTGCCTGGTTAGAGCGGGATCCCAAATATGGCTACACCTTC. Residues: CAWLERDPKYGYTF.

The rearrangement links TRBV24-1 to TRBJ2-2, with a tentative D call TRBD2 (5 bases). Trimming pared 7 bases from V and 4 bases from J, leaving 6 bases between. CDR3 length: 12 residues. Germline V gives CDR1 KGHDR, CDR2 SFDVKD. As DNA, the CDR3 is TGTGCCACCAGGGGGAGCACCGGGGAGCTGTTTTTT. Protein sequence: CATRGSTGELFF.

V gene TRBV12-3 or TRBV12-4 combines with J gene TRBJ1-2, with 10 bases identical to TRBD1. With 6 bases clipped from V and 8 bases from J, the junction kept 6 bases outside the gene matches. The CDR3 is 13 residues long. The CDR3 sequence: CASSQDRGRGYTF. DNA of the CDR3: TGTGCCAGCAGCCAAGACAGGGGGCGAGGCTACACCTTC.